Listed here are 5 T cell receptor beta chains from one sample, sequenced in a study of blood T cell repertoires in COVID-19. TCRdb's table, derived via immunoSEQ multiplex PCR, lists solely in-frame clones and lacks some. Among around 100,000 clones listed, about four fifths were seen once. Sequenced: peripheral blood. These receptor sequences come from a human donor in a cohort sampled during active COVID-19.

The chain carries TRBV7-9 and TRBJ1-5; D call uncertain. CDR3 length: 15 amino acids. Trimming removed 1 base from V and 7 bases from J, with 14 bases in between. The germline V gene has CDR1 SEHNR and CDR2 FQNEAQ (reference sequence). As DNA, the CDR3 is TGTGCCAGCAGCTTAGGTCCGGGGATGGGACAGCCCCAGCATTTT. Amino acids: CASSLGPGMGQPQHF.

The V call is TRBV18, the J call TRBJ1-1; 7 positions match TRBD1. The CDR3 covers 13 residues. The V gene end was trimmed by 5 bases and the J gene end by 4 bases; junction bases not matched to a gene: 4. Germline values: CDR1 KGHSH, CDR2 LQKENI. CDR3 DNA sequence: TGTGCCAGCTCAGGCGGGACAGCCACTGAAGCTTTCTTT. It specifies CASSGGTATEAFF.

The rearrangement uses TRBV27 and TRBJ2-7; no definite D call. This CDR3 is built from 16 residues. Trimming shortened V by 0 bases and J by 0 bases, and 12 bases separated the two germline ends. CDR1 MNHEY and CDR2 SMNVEV come from the germline V gene (reference sequence). CDR3 sequence: CASSLSDQVHSYEQYF. The DNA for the CDR3 is TGTGCCAGCAGTTTATCCGACCAGGTGCACTCCTACGAGCAGTACTTC.

This clone was seen only once. The chain joins TRBV19 to TRBJ1-2, with TRBD1 matching 12 bases. V lost 10 bases and J lost 8; bases outside the gene matches: 14. Germline V gene data show CDR1 as LNHDA and CDR2 as SQIVND (reference sequence). CDR3 length: 15 amino acids. CDR3 bases: TGTGCCACCCTACCTAGGGACAGGGGGCTAAGGGGCTACACCTTC. It translates to CATLPRDRGLRGYTF.

This chain links TRBV12-2 with TRBJ2-1; the D call in the table, TRBD1, was not verified against the DNA. TRBV12-2 is termed a pseudogene. The CDR3 is 15 amino acids. CDR3 DNA sequence: TGTGCAAGTCGCTTTAGGCAGGGGTGCGACAATGAGCAGTTCTTC. Protein product: CASRFRQGCDNEQFF.